This entry features one T cell receptor beta chain sequence. The data originate from a study of blood T cell repertoires in COVID-19. Whole-study context: Samples representing acute and convalescent COVID-19 were sourced from the United States, Italy and Spain. The analysed material was cDNA or gDNA that came from T cells, B-cell-depleted T cells, or PBMCs.

As originally analysed: By means of reference gene primer amplification, nucleated cell counts were estimated. Measured with immunoSEQ multiplex PCR; TCRdb has only the in-frame clones, and not every one. The D gene and trimming were derived from the DNA, and the V and J assignments and clone size from that table. This sample has roughly 670,000 clones; 90% occur once, and the top ten carry under 0.3%. Sequencing input: peripheral blood. The sequence was collected from a woman aged 18-29 years with acute or convalescent COVID-19.

DNA of the CDR3: TGCGCCAGCAGCACAGGACAGGGGAGAGAGTACTATGGCTACACCTTC. It codes for CASSTGQGREYYGYTF. The V call is TRBV5-1, the J call TRBJ1-2, with 9 bases lining up with TRBD1. The junction had 10 bases not matched to a gene; V was cut back by 4 bases and J by 3 bases. The CDR3 spans 16 residues. Germline-derived CDR1 and CDR2 are SGHRS and YFSETQ.